The clone carrying this T cell receptor beta chain came up many times. The library targeted TCRbeta and was prepared with unique molecular identifiers. Each CDR3 protein is one row after TCRdb ran MiXCR on the PCR reads. Of about 240,000 distinct CDR3 sequences in the sample, roughly 23% were seen once. This specimen comes from a study of T-cell reconstitution after alpha-beta-depleted transplantation in children. There are 12 residues in the CDR3. The germline V and J ends were trimmed by 3 bases and 5 bases, with 6 bases remaining between them. Germline V gives CDR1 KGHDR, CDR2 SFDVKD. The TCR was taken from a girl aged 2 to 10 with Fanconi anemia, due to receive a stem cell transplant. This chain links TRBV24-1 with TRBJ2-5; D not resolved. The material was PBMCs, obtained before TCRalphabeta/CD19-depleted stem cell transplant. The CDR3 protein is CATSDTTETQYF. The CDR3 DNA is TGTGCCACCAGTGATACGACGGAGACCCAGTACTTC.